A single T cell receptor beta chain is shown here with its context. The antigen this receptor binds is unknown. No base-level quality is on record; no much larger clone is a single base apart. In the germline V gene, CDR1 corresponds to SGDLS and CDR2 to YYNGEE. The CDR3 covers 14 residues, taking in both the cysteine and the phenylalanine. The read is trimmed to its CDR3 DNA, 42 bases read in frame from base 1. V lost 7 bases and J lost 0 bases, and the count of bases not matched to a germline gene is 2. The sample is drawn from a study of cytotoxic CD8 clonotypes in ibrutinib-treated CLL (dated by TCRdb to the early 2020s). About the full investigation: The cohort was composed of under 12 relapsed/refractory and fewer than 16 treatment-naive patients; IGHV unmutated status was identified in 17 patients. Every sample from remission and from progressive disease was obtained while the patients were still on ibrutinib. Samples at response were collected after a median of roughly 13 months of treatment, with a range of roughly 6 to 36 months. Of the approximately 86 people in the trial, approximately 24 had longitudinal samples available. Responses were partial in roughly 25 patients and complete in 2; after median approximately 66 months follow-up, around 14 stayed in remission and 12 progressed. Samples averaged roughly 280,000 productive templates and 80,000 to 100,000 productive rearrangements. Cryopreserved peripheral blood mononuclear cells were obtained prior to treatment, at the time of response, and at either disease progression or sustained remission. Here is what the overall study found, with its caveats: Sustained-remission and progressing patients did not have matched sampling times, and lymph node repertoires were not examined. Baseline clonality was found to be higher than that of age-matched healthy donors and was strongly correlated with circulating CD8+ T-cell counts. At ibrutinib response clonality went up, during sustained remission it held steady, and at progression it dropped back toward baseline. Public clonotypes were rare and either contracted or stayed stable during treatment, and the rise in clonality at ibrutinib response reflected the expansion of private clonotypes.

Each clonotype received, on average, 10x coverage in deep resolution sequencing performed on a MiSeq, where the target depth lay between 1 in 1 million and 1 in 200,000 T cells. TCR beta libraries were generated with the immunoSEQ hsTCRB Kit. On the study's bioinformatics: ImmunoSEQ Data Assistant and ImmunoSEQ Analyzer were used for data analysis, and V, D and J genes were assigned according to IMGT definitions. Clonality, which ranges from 0 to 1, was calculated by subtracting the normalized Shannon entropy of productive rearrangement frequencies from one. Only overrepresented clonotypes making up at least 0.05% of the repertoire of each patient were included in the public clonotype analysis. About a dozen age-matched healthy donor repertoires from immuneACCESS served as clonality controls. As stored in TCRdb, this immuneACCESS dataset retains in-frame rearrangements with V and J assigned. A fraction of the clones does not appear; measured against another copy, unresolved V genes explain less than half of the discrepancy, and the remainder lacks a known reason. That table gives V, J and clone size, and the DNA gave D and trimming. The sample records roughly 150,000 clones, 76% of which are singletons. The top ten constitute approximately 5.1% of the sample.

Taken with the paper, the label for time point translates to: roughly 2 years on ibrutinib. For TCR beta library preparation, approximately 2 micrograms of genomic DNA was extracted from cryopreserved PBMCs. Longitudinal blood samples from CLL patients receiving ibrutinib monotherapy were subjected to high-throughput TCR beta sequencing. The patients took part in an open-label, single-center phase 2 trial of ibrutinib monotherapy. This TCR derives from a human donor with chronic lymphocytic leukemia. The V gene is TRBV9 and the J gene is TRBJ1-3, with 9 junctional bases fitting TRBD1. The sample in question was PBMCs, obtained after 24 months of ibrutinib treatment. Here is the DNA: TGTGCCAGCGGGGGACAGGGCTCTGGAAACACCATATATTTT. Its protein reads: CASGGQGSGNTIYF.